This T cell receptor beta chain emerged from a study of cytomegalovirus exposure and HLA in healthy donors. This clone was seen a handful of times. The antigen is not known. The trim removed 6 bases at V and 6 bases at J, leaving 9 bases unmatched. The CDR3 has 15 residues. The V gene's germline CDR1 is MNHNS and CDR2 SASEGT. PCR primers comprised 60 Vbeta and 13 Jbeta primers. Some clones are missing from TCRdb's copy, which holds only in-frame ones; the method was immunoSEQ multiplex PCR. The sample consists of about 160,000 clones, around 75% of them appearing once. Study-level findings and limits: Using the classifier, cytomegalovirus status was reportedly diagnosed with high specificity and sensitivity. A later analysis revealed that TCR association rates differed between HLA loci, peaking at DRB1 and bottoming out at HLA-C.

The chain couples TRBV6-1 to TRBJ2-1; 9 bases are a match to TRBD1. The sample comprised PBMCs. The TCR originated in a woman aged 18-30 years in good health and CMV-seronegative. CDR3 DNA sequence: TGTGCCAGCAGAGCCGCAACGGGACAGGGCAATGAGCAGTTCTTC. It encodes CASRAATGQGNEQFF.